What follows are 16 T cell receptor beta chains derived from one specimen sequenced in a study of OX40 agonist ivuxolimab in advanced cancers. Libraries were prepared by immunoSEQ multiplex PCR; TCRdb keeps only in-frame clonotypes and omits some of them. The data show some 33,000 clones, 82% seen once. This specimen consisted of CD4+ or CD8+ T cells sorted from blood, obtained in a trial of the OX40 agonist ivuxolimab. The receptors were sampled from an adult with an advanced solid tumor such as melanoma, head and neck, liver or kidney cancer.

The chain has TRBV28 and TRBJ1-5; weak D call: TRBD1 (5 bases). Trimming took 3 bases from V and 4 from J, leaving 22 bases between them. Germline CDR1 MDHEN, CDR2 SYDVKM. The CDR3 contains 18 residues. CDR3 sequence reads: CASSFRSGRGLGNQPQHF. CDR3 nucleotides: TGTGCCAGCAGTTTTAGAAGCGGGCGGGGCCTGGGGAATCAGCCCCAGCATTTT.

In this sample, this clone turned up once. V is TRBV6-5 and J is TRBJ1-5; a possible D gene is TRBD1 (5 bases). Trimming removed 5 bases at V and 7 bases at J, with 12 bases between. The CDR3 contains 13 residues. Germline values: CDR1 MNHEY, CDR2 SVGAGI. The CDR3 DNA follows: TGTGCCAGCAGTCAGGGTTTGGGGCAGCCCCAGCATTTT. Translation: CASSQGLGQPQHF.

The chain has TRBV7-2 and TRBJ2-2; perhaps TRBD1 as D (7 bases). Trimming took 3 bases from V and 7 from J, leaving 9 bases between them. The CDR3 extends over 13 amino acids. Germline V gene lookup returns CDR1 SGHTA and CDR2 FQGNSA. CDR3 amino acids: CASSFQGGGELFF. The CDR3, as DNA: TGTGCCAGCAGCTTTCAGGGGGGCGGGGAGCTGTTTTTT.

The chain carries TRBV7-9 and TRBJ2-5; D is undetermined. The germline V and J ends were trimmed by 5 bases and 5 bases, with 15 bases remaining between them. The CDR3 length is 14 residues. Germline assignment: CDR1 SEHNR and CDR2 FQNEAQ (reference sequence). CDR3 region: CASSPRSAVETQYF. As DNA, the CDR3 is TGTGCCAGCAGCCCCCGGTCAGCAGTTGAGACCCAGTACTTC.

V is TRBV2 and J is TRBJ2-1; 8 bases are a match to TRBD1. CDR3 length: 14 amino acids. The ends lost 8 bases at V and 3 bases at J; junction bases unmatched: 6. Germline V gene sequence: CDR1 SNHLY, CDR2 FYNNEI. CDR3 in DNA: TGTGCCAGCCTGGACAGGGAAGGCTACAATGAGCAGTTCTTC. This sequence encodes CASLDREGYNEQFF.

This chain connects TRBV2 to TRBJ1-2; possibly TRBD1 for D (6 bases). The germline gives CDR1 SNHLY, CDR2 FYNNEI. Trimming took 0 bases from V and 7 from J, leaving 15 bases between them. This CDR3 is 15 amino acids long. The CDR3 is CASSEASWGRSGYTF. Here the CDR3 DNA reads TGTGCCAGCAGTGAAGCTTCTTGGGGGCGGTCTGGCTACACCTTC.

This sequence joins TRBV6-5 and TRBJ1-2, with TRBD1 matching 10 bases. The CDR3 consists of 15 residues. The germline CDR1 and CDR2 sequences are MNHEY and SVGAGI. The V and J ends lost 5 bases and 8 bases, in that order; junction bases with no gene match: 11. The CDR3 spells CASSPLMGQGRGYTF. CDR3 sequence (DNA): TGTGCCAGCAGTCCTTTAATGGGACAGGGGAGAGGCTACACCTTC.

The chain carries TRBV6-4 and TRBJ2-4, with D perhaps matching TRBD2 (5 bases). The germline V gene encodes CDR1 MRHNA and CDR2 SNTAGT. V was pared by 2 bases and J by 6 bases, with 11 bases between. CDR3 length: 14 amino acids. CDR3 bases: TGTGCCAGCAGTGACGGAGGTAGTCCAAACATTCAGTACTTC. It specifies CASSDGGSPNIQYF.

This chain uses TRBV9 with TRBJ2-5; TRBD2 is a possible D gene (6 bases). Trimming took off 3 bases at V and 5 bases at J, with 20 bases between the two ends. Germline V gene data show CDR1 as SGDLS and CDR2 as YYNGEE. This CDR3 has 16 amino acids. CDR3 sequence reads: CASSARGGTHDETQYF. The CDR3 nucleotides read TGTGCCAGCAGCGCCCGGGGCGGGACCCATGATGAGACCCAGTACTTC. Drawing the rest from reference TRBV9 and TRBJ2-5, the complete variable domain is DSGVTQTPKHLITATGQRVTLRCSPRSGDLSVYWYQQSLDQGLQFLIQYYNGEERAKGNILERFSAQQFPDLHSELNLSSLELGDSALYFCASSARGGTHDETQYFGPGTRLLVL.

The V and J genes are TRBV4-1 and TRBJ2-3; no reliable D call. This CDR3 comprises 15 residues. CDR1 and CDR2 (germline): MGHRA, YSYEKL. Trimming took 0 bases from V and 1 from J, leaving 8 bases between them. CDR3 sequence reads: CASSQDGQRTDTQYF. CDR3 sequence (DNA): TGCGCCAGCAGCCAAGATGGCCAACGCACAGATACGCAGTATTTT.

CDR3 nucleotides: TGTGCCAGCAGTGCTACGACAGGGGCGGGAAACACCATATATTTT. Protein: CASSATTGAGNTIYF. V gene TRBV2 combines with J gene TRBJ1-3; 8 bases fit TRBD1. V was pared by 4 bases and J by 4 bases, with 6 bases of the junction left unmatched. CDR1 is SNHLY, CDR2 FYNNEI, per germline. The CDR3 covers 15 residues.

The chain combines TRBV4-2 with TRBJ1-2; tentatively, D is TRBD1 (6 bases). Germline CDR1 reads LGHNA; CDR2 reads YNFKEQ. Trimming took 5 bases from V and 5 from J, leaving 18 bases between them. CDR3 length: 15 residues. This CDR3 reads CASSLGMGTNYGYTF. CDR3 DNA sequence: TGTGCCAGCAGCTTGGGGATGGGGACAAATTATGGCTACACCTTC.

The V call is TRBV28, the J call TRBJ1-2; 7 bases map to TRBD1. The length of the CDR3 is 15 residues. In germline, CDR1 is MDHEN, CDR2 SYDVKM. The ends lost 5 bases at V and 7 bases at J; junction bases unmatched: 13. CDR3 sequence: CASSLVTGQRSGYTF. CDR3 DNA: TGTGCCAGCAGTCTCGTGACGGGACAGCGCTCTGGCTACACCTTC.

The rearrangement joins TRBV13 to TRBJ1-2, with D perhaps TRBD1 (6 bases). Looked up from germline, CDR1 is PRHDT and CDR2 is FYEKMQ (reference sequence). The V and J ends lost 5 bases and 6 bases respectively, with 13 bases between them. CDR3 size: 13 residues. The CDR3 nucleotides are TGTGCCAGCAGCGTCCCGGGGGCCGATGGCTACACCTTC. Translated, it gives CASSVPGADGYTF.

This chain links TRBV18 with TRBJ1-5; no clear D. The germline CDR1 and CDR2 sequences are KGHSH and LQKENI. Trimming left V 4 bases short and J 0 bases short, with 7 bases between. The CDR3 consists of 14 residues. In DNA form, the CDR3 reads TGTGCCAGCTCACACGGGGTTAGCAATCAGCCCCAGCATTTT. This sequence encodes CASSHGVSNQPQHF. The full variable domain, in which reference TRBV18 and TRBJ1-5 provide the parts outside the CDR3, is NAGVMQNPRHLVRRRGQEARLRCSPMKGHSHVYWYRQLPEEGLKFMVYLQKENIIDESGMPKERFSAEFPKEGPSILRIQQVVRGDSAAYFCASSHGVSNQPQHFGDGTRLSIL.

The CDR3 protein is CASSLFRQDSGYTF. DNA for the CDR3: TGCGCCAGCAGCTTATTTCGGCAGGATAGTGGCTACACCTTC. This chain joins TRBV5-1 and TRBJ1-2, with D unclear. Germline-derived CDR1 and CDR2 are SGHRS and YFSETQ. V gave up 2 bases and J gave up 7 bases, with 15 bases separating them. CDR3 size: 14 residues.